Each of the 11 T cell receptor beta chains below was sequenced from the same sample in a study of blood T cell repertoires in COVID-19 (dated by TCRdb to 2018 to 2020). The method behind the library was the immunoSEQ multiplex PCR assay. TCRdb stores this immuneACCESS table with in-frame sequences only. Part of the clones is absent; in the studies checked, under half of the shortfall reflects unresolved V genes, and no reason is known for the rest. This sample lists about 310,000 clones; 90% were detected once. The ten largest clones capture less than 3.5% of the sample. Specimen: peripheral blood. All receptors derive from a woman aged 25 to 39 with COVID-19, enrolled during active disease.

As concerns this clone: The identical CDR3 is also encoded by other nucleotide sequences in the sample. The CDR3 loop is CASSVAGQGYGYTF. In DNA form, the CDR3 reads TGTGCCAGCAGCGTAGCGGGACAGGGCTATGGCTACACCTTC. The V call is TRBV9, the J call TRBJ1-2; 9 bases are shared with TRBD1. The germline CDR1 and CDR2 sequences are SGDLS and YYNGEE. CDR3 length: 14 amino acids. Unmatched junction bases numbered 1, after V lost 0 bases and J lost 4 bases. The full variable domain, with the rest looked up from reference TRBV9 and TRBJ1-2, is DSGVTQTPKHLITATGQRVTLRCSPRSGDLSVYWYQQSLDQGLQFLIQYYNGEERAKGNILERFSAQQFPDLHSELNLSSLELGDSALYFCASSVAGQGYGYTFGSGTRLTVV.

The chain has TRBV5-1 and TRBJ2-3; D perhaps matches TRBD1 (5 bases). The germline V gene encodes CDR1 SGHRS and CDR2 YFSETQ. The V end was cut by 1 base, the J end by 4 bases, with 13 bases between. This CDR3 spans 15 amino acids. In DNA, the CDR3 is TGCGCCAGCAGCTTGCCTCAGGCAGGGCCAGATACGCAGTATTTT. It specifies CASSLPQAGPDTQYF.

The genes are TRBV3-1 (or the pseudogene TRBV3-2) and TRBJ2-3; 7 nucleotides align to TRBD2. This CDR3 has 16 amino acids. V dropped 4 bases and J dropped 3; count of bases not matched to a gene: 10. Germline values: CDR1 LGHDT, CDR2 YNNKEL (reference sequence). The CDR3: CASSPYPSGLTDTQYF. As DNA, the CDR3 is TGTGCCAGCAGCCCCTACCCTAGCGGACTAACAGATACGCAGTATTTT.

The CDR3 is CASSVGPDRDYEQYF. The CDR3, as DNA: TGTGCCAGCAGCGTCGGACCGGACAGGGATTACGAGCAGTACTTC. V is TRBV9 and J is TRBJ2-7; TRBD1 aligns across 8 bases. Germline values: CDR1 SGDLS, CDR2 YYNGEE. The CDR3 is 15 amino acids. V gave up 2 bases and J gave up 4 bases; unmatched junction bases: 8.

V usage is TRBV2 and J usage is TRBJ1-2; D might be TRBD1 (6 bases). Trimming removed 6 bases at V and 7 bases at J, with 18 bases between. Germline CDR1 reads SNHLY; CDR2 reads FYNNEI. The CDR3 covers 14 residues. CDR3 bases: TGTGCCAGCAGGGGGAATGGGGGGGCGCGTGGCTACACCTTC. Translating gives CASRGNGGARGYTF.

V and J are TRBV5-1 and TRBJ2-5, with 11 bases identical to TRBD2. This CDR3 contains 14 residues. Losses at the gene ends were 3 bases for V and 4 bases for J; bases not matched to a gene: 2. Germline V CDR1 and CDR2: SGHRS, YFSETQ. CDR3 protein: CASSSGTSGETQYF. The CDR3 nucleotides read TGCGCCAGCAGCTCCGGGACTAGCGGAGAGACCCAGTACTTC.

The chain couples TRBV19 to TRBJ2-2; 8 bases line up with TRBD2. After removal of 7 bases from V and 4 bases from J, the junction contained 8 bases not matched to a gene. This CDR3 region has 15 residues. Germline values: CDR1 LNHDA, CDR2 SQIVND (reference sequence). CDR3 loop: CASMPSREVTGELFF. CDR3 DNA sequence: TGTGCCAGTATGCCCTCGCGGGAGGTCACCGGGGAGCTGTTTTTT. Looking up the rest from reference TRBV19 and TRBJ2-2 gives the full variable domain: DGGITQSPKYLFRKEGQNVTLSCEQNLNHDAMYWYRQDPGQGLRLIYYSQIVNDFQKGDIAEGYSVSREKKESFPLTVTSAQKNPTAFYLCASMPSREVTGELFFGEGSRLTVL.

The chain uses TRBV6-1 and TRBJ1-1, with 10 bases identical to TRBD1. The V gene end was trimmed by 4 bases and the J gene end by 1 base; junction bases not matched to a gene: 6. CDR1 is MNHNS, CDR2 SASEGT, per germline. The CDR3 extends over 16 amino acids. The CDR3 here is CASSGRQGARNTEAFF. The CDR3 coding sequence is TGTGCCAGCAGTGGTAGACAGGGGGCAAGGAACACTGAAGCTTTCTTT.

This chain connects TRBV19 to TRBJ2-2; D not certain. Germline V gene sequence: CDR1 LNHDA, CDR2 SQIVND (reference sequence). The germline V and J ends were trimmed by 4 bases and 3 bases, with 6 bases remaining between them. CDR3 length: 13 amino acids. The CDR3 nucleotides read TGTGCCAGTAGTACCGGGTACACCGGGGAGCTGTTTTTT. Translating it yields CASSTGYTGELFF.

The V and J genes are TRBV11-3 and TRBJ1-1; 9 bases are a match to TRBD1. The junction had 8 bases not matched to a gene; V was cut back by 0 bases and J by 0 bases. Germline lookup yields CDR1 SGHNT and CDR2 YENEEA. This CDR3 is 18 amino acids long. DNA for the CDR3: TGTGCCAGCAGCTTAGATAGGGACAGGGTAGGGATGAACACTGAAGCTTTCTTT. It codes for CASSLDRDRVGMNTEAFF.

The chain combines TRBV10-3 with TRBJ2-5; the D gene is possibly TRBD1 (5 bases). The CDR3 totals 15 residues. In germline, CDR1 is ENHRY, CDR2 SYGVKD. V dropped 3 bases and J dropped 4 bases, with 15 bases sitting between them. The CDR3 loop is CAISDITGRPETQYF. The CDR3 nucleotides are TGTGCCATCAGTGATATAACAGGTCGCCCAGAGACCCAGTACTTC.